A single sample gave rise to the 29 T cell receptor beta chains below, sequenced in a study of control samples from healthy donors and cancer patients. Only in-frame clones appear in the TCRdb table, and some are missing; sequencing was by immunoSEQ multiplex PCR. This sample has around 250,000 clones; about 80% occur once, and the top ten carry less than 15%. Specimen: PBMCs. The receptor source for this set is a woman aged 60-75 years with lung cancer.

This chain uses TRBV7-9 with TRBJ2-7; 7 nucleotides align to TRBD2. CDR1 is SEHNR, CDR2 FQNEAQ, per germline (reference sequence). V shed 4 bases, J shed 3 bases, and the junction held 9 bases outside the gene matches. The CDR3 spans 15 residues. Here the CDR3 reads CASSYGTNDYYEQYF. The CDR3 DNA sequence: TGTGCCAGCAGCTACGGGACTAACGACTACTACGAGCAGTACTTC.

The V call is TRBV27, the J call TRBJ2-7; D unclear. This CDR3 comprises 15 residues. Germline V gives CDR1 MNHEY, CDR2 SMNVEV (reference sequence). The V end lost 5 bases, the J end lost 2 bases, and 16 bases lay between the germline ends. CDR3 nucleotides: TGTGCCAGCAGTGCCCGGACGGCGGCAACCTACGAGCAGTACTTC. Its translation is CASSARTAATYEQYF.

This chain connects TRBV27 to TRBJ2-3; 9 bases fit TRBD2. V gave up 8 bases and J gave up 2 bases; unmatched junction bases: 8. Germline assignment: CDR1 MNHEY and CDR2 SMNVEV (reference sequence). This CDR3 comprises 15 residues. CDR3 DNA: TGTGCCAGCTACTTAGCGGGGGCCAACACAGATACGCAGTATTTT. This sequence encodes CASYLAGANTDTQYF.

The rearrangement uses TRBV6-5 and TRBJ2-7; no clear D. V gave up 6 bases and J gave up 3 bases, with 12 bases separating them. The V gene's germline CDR1 is MNHEY and CDR2 SVGAGI. The CDR3 has 13 residues. The CDR3 protein is CASSQRAFYEQYF. In nucleotides, the CDR3 is TGTGCCAGCAGCCAACGGGCCTTCTACGAGCAGTACTTC.

The gene calls are TRBV28 and TRBJ2-7; 7 bases are a match to TRBD2. CDR3 length equals 13 residues. The germline CDR1 and CDR2 sequences are MDHEN and SYDVKM. V was pared by 3 bases and J by 7 bases, with 6 bases of the junction left unmatched. The CDR3 loop is CASSFGGRGEQYF. The DNA for the CDR3 is TGTGCCAGCAGTTTCGGGGGGAGAGGGGAGCAGTACTTC.

This clone showed up many times. The chain couples TRBV7-3 to TRBJ1-2; TRBD1 might be the D (5 bases). Germline V gives CDR1 SGHTA, CDR2 FQGTGA. This CDR3 spans 13 amino acids. V was pared by 5 bases and J by 8 bases, with 15 bases between. The CDR3 region has the DNA TGTGCCAGCAGCCAAGGGGCGGGGAGCGGCTACACCTTC. This sequence encodes CASSQGAGSGYTF. The full variable domain, its missing parts supplied by reference TRBV7-3 and TRBJ1-2, is GAGVSQTPSNKVTEKGKYVELRCDPISGHTALYWYRQSLGQGPEFLIYFQGTGAADDSGLPNDRFFAVRPEGSVSTLKIQRTERGDSAVYLCASSQGAGSGYTFGSGTRLTVV.

V usage is TRBV28 and J usage is TRBJ2-7; possible D gene TRBD2, 5 bases. Germline lookup yields CDR1 MDHEN and CDR2 SYDVKM. V shed 3 bases and J shed 0 bases, with 12 bases lying between them. This CDR3 comprises 15 residues. CDR3 sequence: CASSLVSEFSYEQYF. The CDR3 bases are TGTGCCAGCAGTTTGGTTAGCGAGTTCTCCTACGAGCAGTACTTC.

The rearrangement joins TRBV2 to TRBJ1-2, with a weak D call TRBD1 (6 bases). The V and J ends lost 6 bases and 7 bases respectively, with 21 bases between them. The CDR3 sequence is 15 residues long. Germline V gene sequence: CDR1 SNHLY, CDR2 FYNNEI. The CDR3 loop reads CASSRDGGAEGGYTF. The CDR3 DNA reads TGTGCCAGCAGCCGGGACGGGGGCGCAGAGGGTGGCTACACCTTC.

V is TRBV7-6 and J is TRBJ2-7; 7 bases match TRBD2. Germline values: CDR1 SGHVS, CDR2 FNYEAQ. The ends lost 5 bases at V and 6 bases at J; junction bases unmatched: 13. CDR3 length: 15 residues. CDR3 amino acids: CASSRGDDPRFEQYF. Written as DNA, the CDR3 is TGTGCCAGCAGCCGGGGGGACGATCCCCGGTTCGAGCAGTACTTC.

This clone was counted a single time. The J gene is TRBJ1-1, the V gene TRBV10-3, with 9 bases aligning to TRBD1. This CDR3 has 15 residues. J was trimmed by 5 bases and V by 0 bases; bases with no gene match: 4. Germline assignment: CDR1 ENHRY and CDR2 SYGVKD. The CDR3 DNA follows: TGTGCCATCAGTGAGTCCCGGGACAGGGATACTGAAGCTTTCTTT. This translates into CAISESRDRDTEAFF.

V gene TRBV5-6 combines with J gene TRBJ2-1; unclear D gene. The CDR3 runs to 16 residues. V lost 1 base, J lost 4 bases, and 15 bases lay in between. CDR1 and CDR2 from the germline V gene are SGHDT and YYEEEE. The CDR3 region has the DNA TGTGCCAGCAGCTTGAATAAGGGAAGATTTTACAATGAGCAGTTCTTC. Amino acid sequence: CASSLNKGRFYNEQFF. The variable domain in full, with the rest retrieved from reference TRBV5-6 and TRBJ2-1, is DAGVTQSPTHLIKTRGQQVTLRCSPKSGHDTVSWYQQALGQGPQFIFQYYEEEERQRGNFPDRFSGHQFPNYSSELNVNALLLGDSALYLCASSLNKGRFYNEQFFGPGTRLTVL.

This chain joins TRBV5-1 and TRBJ2-7, with TRBD1 identical over 7 bases. The germline V gene encodes CDR1 SGHRS and CDR2 YFSETQ. This CDR3 is built from 15 residues. Germline trimming cut 4 bases from V and 6 bases from J; bases unmatched to any gene: 13. Here the CDR3 DNA reads TGCGCCAGCAGCCAGGGTGGCAGGGGGTCCGGCGAGCAGTACTTC. It is translated as CASSQGGRGSGEQYF.

This rearrangement joins TRBV19 to TRBJ1-5, with unresolved D. Trimming removed 1 base at V and 0 bases at J, with 4 bases between. The germline CDR1 and CDR2 sequences are LNHDA and SQIVND (reference sequence). The CDR3 consists of 14 residues. The CDR3 sequence: CASSIVPSNQPQHF. The CDR3 coding sequence is TGTGCCAGTAGTATAGTTCCTAGCAATCAGCCCCAGCATTTT.

The V gene is TRBV14, the J gene TRBJ1-1; D perhaps matches TRBD1 (6 bases). The CDR3 consists of 14 residues. Trimming pared 0 bases from V and 9 bases from J, leaving 14 bases between. CDR1 and CDR2 (germline): SGHDN, FVKESK. In nucleotides, the CDR3 is TGTGCCAGCAGCCAAGACACTAACAGGGCTAAAGCTTTCTTT. Its protein product is CASSQDTNRAKAFF. Using reference TRBV14 and TRBJ1-1 for the parts outside the CDR3, the full variable domain is EAGVTQFPSHSVIEKGQTVTLRCDPISGHDNLYWYRRVMGKEIKFLLHFVKESKQDESGMPNNRFLAERTGGTYSTLKVQPAELEDSGVYFCASSQDTNRAKAFFGQGTRLTVV.

The CDR3 sequence is CASSYGTGQYEQYF. DNA for the CDR3: TGCGCCAGCAGCTACGGTACAGGGCAGTACGAGCAGTACTTC. The chain combines TRBV5-1 with TRBJ2-7; D possibly corresponds to TRBD1 (6 bases). The CDR3 is 14 residues long. Germline lookup yields CDR1 SGHRS and CDR2 YFSETQ. V lost 3 bases, J lost 4 bases, and 14 bases lay in between.

This chain uses TRBV7-8 with TRBJ1-2; 7 bases align to TRBD1. This CDR3 is built from 13 residues. Germline CDR1 SGHVS, CDR2 FQNEAQ. V shed 4 bases and J 8 bases; nucleotides not matched to a gene: 7. DNA of the CDR3: TGTGCCAGCAGCTACGACAGGGCGAGAGGCTACACCTTC. It yields the protein CASSYDRARGYTF. Together with reference TRBV7-8 and TRBJ1-2, the CDR3 gives the full variable domain: GAGVSQSPRYKVAKRGQDVALRCDPISGHVSLFWYQQALGQGPEFLTYFQNEAQLDKSGLPSDRFFAERPEGSVSTLKIQRTQQEDSAVYLCASSYDRARGYTFGSGTRLTVV.

There are a few counts of this clone. V is TRBV29-1 and J is TRBJ1-5; tentative D call: TRBD1 (5 bases). The CDR3 covers 13 residues. V dropped 6 bases and J dropped 4 bases, with 13 bases sitting between them. The germline CDR1 and CDR2 sequences are SQVTM and ANQGSEA. In DNA form, the CDR3 reads TGCAGCGTCCAAAATGGGGGAAATCAGCCCCAGCATTTT. Encoded protein: CSVQNGGNQPQHF.

V usage is TRBV7-8 and J usage is TRBJ1-5; no firm D call. The CDR3 is 16 amino acids. Germline V gives CDR1 SGHVS, CDR2 FQNEAQ. V was trimmed by 1 base and J by 3 bases, leaving 13 bases between them. CDR3 region: CASSLVEGLNNQPQHF. CDR3 nucleotides: TGTGCCAGCAGCTTAGTTGAGGGTCTGAACAATCAGCCCCAGCATTTT. Full variable domain (outside the CDR3, taken from reference TRBV7-8 and TRBJ1-5): GAGVSQSPRYKVAKRGQDVALRCDPISGHVSLFWYQQALGQGPEFLTYFQNEAQLDKSGLPSDRFFAERPEGSVSTLKIQRTQQEDSAVYLCASSLVEGLNNQPQHFGDGTRLSIL.

This chain links TRBV5-1 with TRBJ2-5, with 8 bases aligning to TRBD1. V gave up 4 bases and J gave up 4 bases; unmatched junction bases: 9. Germline V CDR1 and CDR2: SGHRS, YFSETQ. The CDR3 is 15 residues long. As DNA, the CDR3 is TGCGCCAGCAGCCCTGGGACAGGTTCACGAGAGACCCAGTACTTC. Encoded protein: CASSPGTGSRETQYF.

J is TRBJ1-1 and V is TRBV5-6; D gene uncertain. This CDR3 has 13 amino acids. The V end lost 1 base, the J end lost 6 bases, and 10 bases lay between the germline ends. Looked up from germline, CDR1 is SGHDT and CDR2 is YYEEEE. DNA for the CDR3: TGTGCCAGCAGCTTGAGATTTGAGGCTGAAGCTTTCTTT. Amino acid sequence: CASSLRFEAEAFF.

This clone was detected once. V gene TRBV11-2 combines with J gene TRBJ1-2, with D possibly being TRBD1 (6 bases). Trimming took off 3 bases at V and 7 bases at J, with 15 bases between the two ends. The germline gives CDR1 SGHAT, CDR2 FQNNGV. The CDR3 runs 14 residues. CDR3 sequence reads: CASSLGQGRGGYTF. The CDR3 DNA sequence: TGTGCCAGCAGCTTGGGTCAGGGGCGGGGTGGCTACACCTTC.

The chain links TRBV6-2 or TRBV6-3 to TRBJ2-1; D unclear. V dropped 4 bases and J dropped 4 bases, with 14 bases sitting between them. The CDR3 has 15 amino acids. Looked up from germline, CDR1 is MNHEY and CDR2 is SVGEGT. The CDR3 reads CASSFVPGTYNEQFF. CDR3 sequence (DNA): TGTGCCAGCAGTTTCGTACCCGGTACTTACAATGAGCAGTTCTTC.

The chain joins TRBV7-2 to TRBJ2-7; TRBD1 or TRBD2 may be the D gene (5 bases each). V was shortened by 5 bases and J by 0 bases, with 11 bases between the two germline ends. The germline CDR1 and CDR2 sequences are SGHTA and FQGNSA. The CDR3 extends over 14 amino acids. For the CDR3, the DNA is TGTGCCAGCAGCCGGGGAGACAGCTCCTACGAGCAGTACTTC. Translated: CASSRGDSSYEQYF.

This sequence joins TRBV25-1 and TRBJ2-1; 7 bases fit TRBD1. Trimming cost V 3 bases and J 2 bases; bases outside gene matches: 7. The CDR3 runs 16 residues. Per the germline V gene, CDR1 is MGHDK and CDR2 is SYGVNS. CDR3 DNA sequence: TGTGCCAGCAGTGATTTCGAGACAGGGACCTACAATGAGCAGTTCTTC. It yields the protein CASSDFETGTYNEQFF.

V and J are TRBV19 and TRBJ1-2; D is undetermined. Germline CDR1 is LNHDA and CDR2 is SQIVND (reference sequence). V was cut by 0 bases and J by 3 bases, with 5 bases left in between. The CDR3 length is 13 residues. CDR3 coding DNA: TGTGCCAGTAGTATAGACCTATACTATGGCTACACCTTC. Its protein product is CASSIDLYYGYTF.

There are many counts of this clone. The rearrangement uses TRBV10-1 and TRBJ2-7; D tentatively reads TRBD1 or TRBD2 (6 bases each). This CDR3 region has 14 residues. Trimming left V 3 bases short and J 6 bases short, with 15 bases between. Germline V CDR1 and CDR2: WNHNN, SYGVQD (reference sequence). CDR3 residues: CASSETGRFTEQYF. The CDR3 nucleotides read TGCGCCAGCAGTGAAACAGGGAGGTTCACCGAGCAGTACTTC.

This clone appeared a few times. The CDR3 reads CASSLADGDEQYF. The CDR3 coding sequence is TGTGCCAGCAGCTTGGCGGACGGCGACGAGCAGTACTTC. The genes are TRBV5-5 and TRBJ2-7; no firm D call. Trimming removed 0 bases at V and 5 bases at J, with 9 bases between. From germline, CDR1 is SGHKS and CDR2 YYEKEE (reference sequence). CDR3 length: 13 residues. The whole variable domain, remainder taken from reference TRBV5-5 and TRBJ2-7, is DAGVTQSPTHLIKTRGQQVTLRCSPISGHKSVSWYQQVLGQGPQFIFQYYEKEERGRGNFPDRFSARQFPNYSSELNVNALLLGDSALYLCASSLADGDEQYFGPGTRLTVT.

In the case of this clone: The limits of the CDR3 on the DNA are not certain, so only TCRdb's listed CDR3 is given. The chain carries TRBV30 and TRBJ2-3; the D call of TRBD2 is as the table states it, not checked on the DNA. CDR1 is GTSNPN, CDR2 SVGIG, per germline (reference sequence). A total of 13 residues make up the CDR3, ends included. The CDR3: CAWTTVAGGNCNF.

The chain links TRBV7-3 to TRBJ2-6; the D is unclear. Per germline, CDR1 SGHTA and CDR2 FQGTGA. The ends were cut back, 5 bases at V and 0 bases at J, with 11 bases in the middle. The length of the CDR3 is 16 residues. The CDR3 spells CASSPQRNSGANVLTF. In nucleotides, the CDR3 is TGTGCCAGCAGCCCCCAGAGAAACTCTGGGGCCAACGTCCTGACTTTC.